The text below deals with one TCR beta chain. This record belongs to a study of cytomegalovirus exposure and HLA in healthy donors. J gave up 4 bases and V 1 base, and 8 bases lay outside the gene matches. The germline V gene encodes CDR1 SEHNR and CDR2 FQNEAQ (reference sequence). This CDR3 has 16 residues. 13 Jbeta primers and 60 Vbeta primers were used for the PCR. TCRdb's copy holds only in-frame clones and misses some; the assay was immunoSEQ multiplex PCR. The table has about 270,000 clones, around 86% seen once. Sequenced input: PBMCs. The TCR comes from a middle-aged man in good health and CMV-seropositive. This rearrangement joins TRBV7-9 to TRBJ2-5; TRBD1 aligns across 8 bases. As DNA, the CDR3 is TGTGCCAGCAGCTTAGATATCGCCAGGGGGCTAGAGACCCAGTACTTC. Protein sequence: CASSLDIARGLETQYF.